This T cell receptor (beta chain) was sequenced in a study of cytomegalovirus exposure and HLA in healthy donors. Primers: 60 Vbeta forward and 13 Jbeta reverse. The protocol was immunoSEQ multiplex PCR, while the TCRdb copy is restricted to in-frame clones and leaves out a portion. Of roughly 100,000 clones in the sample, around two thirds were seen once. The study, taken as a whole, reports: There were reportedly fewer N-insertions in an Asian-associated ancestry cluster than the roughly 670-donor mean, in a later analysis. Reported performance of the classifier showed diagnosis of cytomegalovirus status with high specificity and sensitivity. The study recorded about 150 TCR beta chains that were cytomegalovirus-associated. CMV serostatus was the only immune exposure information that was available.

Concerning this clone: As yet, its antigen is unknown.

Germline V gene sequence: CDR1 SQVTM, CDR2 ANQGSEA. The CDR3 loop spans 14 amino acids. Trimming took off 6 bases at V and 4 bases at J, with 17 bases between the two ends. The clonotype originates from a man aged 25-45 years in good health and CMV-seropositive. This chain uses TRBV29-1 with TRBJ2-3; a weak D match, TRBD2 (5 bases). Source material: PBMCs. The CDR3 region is CSVTRTPTADTQYF. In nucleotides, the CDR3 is TGCAGCGTAACCCGGACTCCGACCGCAGATACGCAGTATTTT.